The next 18 T cell receptor beta chains were all read from a single sample in a study of blood T cell repertoires in COVID-19. TCRdb's table, derived via immunoSEQ multiplex PCR, lists solely in-frame clones and lacks some. The table lists 25,000 to 30,000 clones, 90% of them singletons. The source material was peripheral blood. The receptors originated from a man between 70 and 80 years old with acute or convalescent COVID-19.

The V call is TRBV7-3, the J call TRBJ1-1, with a tentative D call TRBD1 (6 bases). Per the germline V gene, CDR1 is SGHTA and CDR2 is FQGTGA. Trimming removed 5 bases at V and 2 bases at J, with 15 bases between. This CDR3 has 15 residues. The CDR3 here is CASSPVAGANTEAFF. CDR3 in DNA: TGTGCCAGCAGCCCGGTCGCAGGGGCTAACACTGAAGCTTTCTTT.

Details on this clone: The junction departs from the called germline gene at one end, perhaps through a read error. The gene calls are TRBV20-1 and TRBJ1-2; weak D call: TRBD1 (5 bases). CDR1 DFQATT and CDR2 SNEGSKA come from the germline V gene (reference sequence). This CDR3 comprises 11 residues. The CDR3 sequence: CSALRDAGRAF. DNA of the CDR3: TGCAGTGCTCTCCGGGACGCTGGGAGGGCCTTC.

This clone was counted once. The gene calls are TRBV23-1 and TRBJ2-7; D might be TRBD1 (6 bases). TRBV23-1 carries the ORF label, with uncertain function. With 2 bases removed from V and 5 bases from J, the gap between germline ends came to 16 bases. This CDR3 is built from 15 residues. The CDR3 sequence: CASSQRRTDLHEQYF. CDR3 nucleotide sequence: TGCGCCAGCAGTCAAAGGAGGACAGACCTCCACGAGCAGTACTTC.

This chain joins TRBV28 and TRBJ2-3, with 14 positions matching TRBD2. This CDR3 contains 16 residues. The V gene end was trimmed by 5 bases and the J gene end by 4 bases; junction bases not matched to a gene: 5. Germline values: CDR1 MDHEN, CDR2 SYDVKM. The CDR3 loop reads CASSLGLAGVADTQYF. CDR3 coding DNA: TGTGCCAGCAGTCTGGGACTAGCGGGAGTCGCAGATACGCAGTATTTT. The full variable domain, rest sourced from reference TRBV28 and TRBJ2-3, is DVKVTQSSRYLVKRTGEKVFLECVQDMDHENMFWYRQDPGLGLRLIYFSYDVKMKEKGDIPEGYSVSREKKERFSLILESASTNQTSMYLCASSLGLAGVADTQYFGPGTRLTVL.

J is TRBJ2-1 and V is TRBV7-2; D is unresolved. This CDR3 spans 13 amino acids. V was clipped by 2 bases and J by 9 bases, with 11 bases between them. CDR1 is SGHTA, CDR2 FQGNSA, per germline. CDR3 sequence: CASSLKHEVEQFF. The CDR3 bases are TGTGCCAGCAGCTTAAAACACGAGGTTGAGCAGTTCTTC.

The rearrangement uses TRBV21-1 and TRBJ2-2; the tabulated D call, TRBD1, remains unverified against the DNA. TRBV21-1 corresponds to a pseudogene. CDR3 length: 16 amino acids. CDR3 nucleotides: TGTGCCAGCAGCAAACAGGGGGACCCTAACACCGGGGAGCTGTTTTTT. It translates to CASSKQGDPNTGELFF.

This sequence joins TRBV19 and TRBJ1-5; TRBD1 might be the D (6 bases). Germline V CDR1 and CDR2: LNHDA, SQIVND (reference sequence). CDR3 length: 15 residues. V was trimmed by 5 bases and J by 3 bases, leaving 14 bases between them. CDR3 residues: CASSSQGRDNQPQHF. The CDR3 DNA reads as TGTGCCAGTAGTTCACAGGGAAGGGACAATCAGCCCCAGCATTTT.

V gene TRBV4-1 combines with J gene TRBJ2-1; 7 bases fit TRBD1. The CDR3 runs to 16 residues. Germline CDR1 and CDR2: MGHRA and YSYEKL. The ends lost 6 bases at V and 4 bases at J; junction bases unmatched: 12. CDR3 DNA sequence: TGCGCCAGCAGGCGAGACAGGGTTGGGGGATACAATGAGCAGTTCTTC. This codes for CASRRDRVGGYNEQFF.

The CDR3 DNA reads as TGTGCCAGCAGTGACTTCGGGGGGTCGAACACCGGGGAGCTGTTTTTT. Translated, it gives CASSDFGGSNTGELFF. The chain recombines TRBV6-4 with TRBJ2-2; 7 nucleotides align to TRBD2. This CDR3 has 16 residues. Looked up from germline, CDR1 is MRHNA and CDR2 is SNTAGT. V dropped 1 base and J dropped 0; count of bases not matched to a gene: 2.

V gene TRBV7-9 combines with J gene TRBJ2-1; the match to TRBD2 covers 7 bases. Germline V CDR1 and CDR2: SEHNR, FQNEAQ (reference sequence). The V and J ends lost 5 bases and 7 bases, in that order; junction bases with no gene match: 11. The CDR3 sequence is 15 residues long. The CDR3 is CASSLGAGWGNEQFF. Here the CDR3 DNA reads TGTGCCAGCAGCCTTGGAGCGGGATGGGGAAATGAGCAGTTCTTC.

This rearrangement joins TRBV7-2 to TRBJ1-6; 11 positions agree with TRBD1. CDR3 size: 15 residues. The J segment lost 9 bases and the V segment lost 4 bases, leaving 5 bases of the junction unmatched. CDR1 is SGHTA, CDR2 FQGNSA, per germline. CDR3 DNA sequence: TGTGCCAGCAGCTCCGGGGGACAGGGGGGTTCACCCCTCCACTTT. This gives the protein CASSSGGQGGSPLHF. Filled out from reference TRBV7-2 and TRBJ1-6, the complete variable domain reads GAGVSQSPSNKVTEKGKDVELRCDPISGHTALYWYRQSLGQGLEFLIYFQGNSAPDKSGLPSDRFSAERTGGSVSTLTIQRTQQEDSAVYLCASSSGGQGGSPLHFGNGTRLTVT.

J is TRBJ1-1 and V is TRBV5-1; the D is unclear. Trimming took 0 bases from V and 8 from J, leaving 17 bases between them. The CDR3 is 15 residues long. Per the germline V gene, CDR1 is SGHRS and CDR2 is YFSETQ. The CDR3 sequence is CASSLVTVPNSEAFF. For the CDR3, the DNA is TGCGCCAGCAGCTTGGTCACGGTTCCAAACTCAGAAGCTTTCTTT.

This chain connects TRBV7-2 to TRBJ2-1, with 9 bases fitting TRBD2. The CDR3 is 12 residues long. In germline, CDR1 is SGHTA, CDR2 FQGNSA. The V segment lost 3 bases and the J segment 10 bases; nucleotides outside the gene matches: 1. CDR3 loop: CASSFLAGEQFF. DNA of the CDR3: TGTGCCAGCAGCTTTCTAGCGGGAGAGCAGTTCTTC.

The chain recombines TRBV4-1 with TRBJ1-1, with D possibly TRBD1 on 6 matching bases. CDR3 length: 12 amino acids. In germline, CDR1 is MGHRA, CDR2 YSYEKL. Trimming took 1 base from V and 8 from J, leaving 8 bases between them. This CDR3 is CASSQVGTEAFF. CDR3 in DNA: TGCGCCAGCAGCCAAGTCGGGACAGAAGCTTTCTTT.

The chain employs TRBV9 and TRBJ2-7; D is unclear. The germline V gene has CDR1 SGDLS and CDR2 YYNGEE. The CDR3 covers 13 residues. Trimming cost V 0 bases and J 3 bases, with 7 bases left between them. In nucleotides, the CDR3 is TGTGCCAGCAGCGTAGGCGAGCACTACGAGCAGTACTTC. Translation gives CASSVGEHYEQYF. Variable domain in full (rest from reference TRBV9 and TRBJ2-7): DSGVTQTPKHLITATGQRVTLRCSPRSGDLSVYWYQQSLDQGLQFLIQYYNGEERAKGNILERFSAQQFPDLHSELNLSSLELGDSALYFCASSVGEHYEQYFGPGTRLTVT.

The CDR3 protein is CASRTGAGELFF. The CDR3 DNA is TGTGCCAGTCGGACCGGGGCCGGGGAGCTGTTTTTT. The chain links TRBV28 to TRBJ2-2, with D possibly TRBD2 on 5 matching bases. CDR1 is MDHEN and CDR2 is SYDVKM in the germline V gene. The germline V and J ends were trimmed by 9 bases and 6 bases, with 11 bases remaining between them. The CDR3 is 12 amino acids.

The chain carries TRBV4-1 and TRBJ2-7; 11 nucleotides align to TRBD2. The J segment lost 2 bases and the V segment lost 3 bases, leaving 6 bases of the junction unmatched. CDR1 is MGHRA, CDR2 YSYEKL, per germline. The CDR3 is 16 residues long. CDR3 residues: CASSQLNSGRAYEQYF. The DNA for the CDR3 is TGCGCCAGCAGCCAGCTCAATAGCGGGAGGGCCTACGAGCAGTACTTC.

The J gene is TRBJ2-2, the V gene TRBV5-1, with TRBD2 matching 8 bases. V shed 0 bases and J 6 bases; nucleotides not matched to a gene: 4. CDR1 and CDR2 (germline): SGHRS, YFSETQ. The CDR3 consists of 15 residues. The CDR3 nucleotides read TGCGCCAGCAGCTTGGACGGGAGGGGAGCCGGGGAGCTGTTTTTT. This codes for CASSLDGRGAGELFF.